One sample yielded the 21 T cell receptor beta chains listed below, sequenced in a study of identical twins. Each CDR3 protein is one row after TCRdb ran MiXCR on the 5' RACE reads. The repertoire consists of under 400,000 distinct CDR3 sequences, with approximately 8.8% occurring once and the leading ten covering more than 8%. Sequenced sample: naive T cells sorted from blood. The source of these receptors is a woman aged 45-65 years in good health.

This clonotype showed up just a few times. This chain connects TRBV6-6 to TRBJ2-7; D unresolved. The CDR3 contains 12 residues. Germline V gives CDR1 MNHNY, CDR2 SVGAGI (reference sequence). V was shortened by 0 bases and J by 6 bases, with 6 bases between the two germline ends. CDR3 loop: CASSYSRIEQYF. The CDR3 DNA follows: TGTGCCAGCAGTTACTCCAGAATCGAGCAGTACTTC.

The chain combines TRBV4-1 with TRBJ2-1, with TRBD1 matching 7 bases. The V gene's germline CDR1 is MGHRA and CDR2 YSYEKL. V lost 2 bases to trimming and J lost 8 bases; unmatched junction nucleotides: 12. The CDR3 loop spans 16 amino acids. The CDR3 reads CASSQRLGDSVHEQFF. The CDR3 DNA follows: TGCGCCAGCAGCCAAAGGCTTGGGGACAGTGTTCATGAGCAGTTCTTC.

Ten or more counts support this clonotype. The CDR3 DNA follows: TGCAGTGCTAGAGATGTGGGGGCCATAGATACGCAGTATTTT. Translating gives CSARDVGAIDTQYF. This sequence joins TRBV20-1 and TRBJ2-3; tentatively, D is TRBD1 (6 bases). CDR1 is DFQATT and CDR2 is SNEGSKA in the germline V gene (reference sequence). The CDR3 is 14 residues long. Deletions cut 0 bases from V and 5 bases from J, with 12 bases between.

The chain uses TRBV7-2 and TRBJ2-6, with TRBD1 matching over 10 bases. V shed 3 bases, J shed 0 bases, and the junction held 8 bases outside the gene matches. The CDR3 is 19 residues long. Germline loops: CDR1 SGHTA, CDR2 FQGNSA. For the CDR3, the DNA is TGTGCCAGCAGCTTTTCTGGGACAGGGGTCCCCTCTGGGGCCAACGTCCTGACTTTC. Translated, it gives CASSFSGTGVPSGANVLTF.

The chain joins TRBV20-1 to TRBJ2-2; 7 nucleotides match TRBD1. Looked up from germline, CDR1 is DFQATT and CDR2 is SNEGSKA (reference sequence). This CDR3 has 15 residues. V was clipped by 6 bases and J by 1 base; unmatched bases: 8. Written as DNA, the CDR3 is TGCAGTGCGATGCCGGGACAGAAGAACACCGGGGAGCTGTTTTTT. As protein: CSAMPGQKNTGELFF.

The chain links TRBV7-9 to TRBJ2-3; D is undetermined. Germline lookup yields CDR1 SEHNR and CDR2 FQNEAQ (reference sequence). This CDR3 has 14 amino acids. The V gene lost 1 base and the J gene lost 2 bases, with 7 bases spanning the gap. The CDR3: CASSLEDFTDTQYF. CDR3 sequence (DNA): TGTGCCAGCAGCTTAGAAGACTTCACAGATACGCAGTATTTT.

This clonotype was found a few times. The chain has TRBV24-1 and TRBJ2-1; the D call may be TRBD1 or TRBD2 (5 bases each). Trimming cost V 4 bases and J 6 bases, with 18 bases left between them. The germline gives CDR1 KGHDR, CDR2 SFDVKD. The CDR3 length is 16 residues. For the CDR3, the DNA is TGTGCCACCAGTGACCCCGGACGAGGGGTGCGCAATGAGCAGTTCTTC. It codes for CATSDPGRGVRNEQFF.

In its sample, this clonotype was seen a few times. The chain is built from TRBV3-1 and TRBJ2-2; D unclear. The V end lost 4 bases, the J end lost 0 bases, and 6 bases lay between the germline ends. The germline CDR1 and CDR2 sequences are LGHDT and YNNKEL (reference sequence). This CDR3 has 14 residues. Here the CDR3 reads CASSRQTNTGELFF. The CDR3 nucleotides are TGTGCCAGCAGCCGGCAGACGAACACCGGGGAGCTGTTTTTT. The full variable domain, rest sourced from reference TRBV3-1 and TRBJ2-2, is DTAVSQTPKYLVTQMGNDKSIKCEQNLGHDTMYWYKQDSKKFLKIMFSYNNKELIINETVPNRFSPKSPDKAHLNLHINSLELGDSAVYFCASSRQTNTGELFFGEGSRLTVL.

The sample holds a few counts of this clonotype. CDR3 nucleotides: TGTGCCACCAGCAGAGACGGAAGGCGTACGCAGTATTTT. Protein sequence: CATSRDGRRTQYF. The V and J genes are TRBV15 and TRBJ2-3; no clear D gene. The CDR3 has 13 residues. In germline, CDR1 is LNHNV, CDR2 YYDKDF (reference sequence). V lost 0 bases and J lost 8, with 9 bases in between.

The table lists this clonotype with many counts. The chain recombines TRBV4-2 with TRBJ2-2, with 8 nucleotides matching TRBD2. The trim removed 4 bases at V and 6 bases at J, leaving 10 bases unmatched. The CDR3 is made up of 16 amino acids. Germline CDR1 reads LGHNA; CDR2 reads YNFKEQ. The CDR3 reads CASSPLSGVGPGELFF. In DNA form, the CDR3 reads TGTGCCAGCAGCCCCCTTAGCGGGGTGGGCCCCGGGGAGCTGTTTTTT.

This chain uses TRBV12-3 or TRBV12-4 with TRBJ2-5; TRBD2 matches at 10 bases. The CDR3 is 15 amino acids. V shed 1 base and J 5 bases; nucleotides not matched to a gene: 4. CDR3 DNA: TGTGCCAGCAGTTTAGGAGCGGGAGGGCCGGAGACCCAGTACTTC. Amino acid sequence: CASSLGAGGPETQYF.

The chain is built from TRBV7-9 and TRBJ2-1; TRBD2 matches 11 bases. Trimming took 5 bases from V and 9 from J; bases not matched to a gene: 9. This CDR3 has 15 amino acids. Germline CDR1 and CDR2: SEHNR and FQNEAQ (reference sequence). The CDR3 DNA sequence: TGTGCCAGCAGCGGTTTAGCGGGAGGGGGGAGTGAGCAGTTCTTC. The encoded protein is CASSGLAGGGSEQFF.

This clonotype was counted ten times or more. J is TRBJ1-1 and V is TRBV12-3 or TRBV12-4; possible D gene TRBD1, 5 bases. The CDR3 length is 14 residues. V was shortened by 5 bases and J by 8 bases, with 18 bases between the two germline ends. The CDR3 DNA reads TGTGCCAGCAGTGGGGCTCGGGCCCCGGGGGAAGCTTTCTTT. As protein: CASSGARAPGEAFF.

The chain recombines TRBV18 with TRBJ2-4; 7 bases are shared with TRBD1. This CDR3 has 14 residues. The germline V gene has CDR1 KGHSH and CDR2 LQKENI. V was pared by 3 bases and J by 5 bases, with 4 bases of the junction left unmatched. Written as DNA, the CDR3 is TGTGCCAGCTCACCGAACAGGGGTGAAAACATTCAGTACTTC. Amino acids: CASSPNRGENIQYF.

The chain recombines TRBV10-3 with TRBJ2-5; D gene ambiguous. The germline gives CDR1 ENHRY, CDR2 SYGVKD. Trimming left V 4 bases short and J 4 bases short, with 10 bases between. CDR3 length equals 13 residues. The CDR3 here is CAISAGVIETQYF. CDR3 nucleotide sequence: TGTGCCATCAGTGCAGGCGTGATAGAGACCCAGTACTTC.

This clonotype was recorded a few times. V is TRBV11-1 and J is TRBJ2-3, with 12 bases aligning to TRBD2. This CDR3 region has 17 residues. Per the germline V gene, CDR1 is SGHAT and CDR2 is FQDESV (reference sequence). V trimming: 5 bases; J trimming: 2 bases; junction bases outside the gene matches: 8. The CDR3 bases are TGTGCCAGCAGCCTCCAGTGGACTAGCGGGGCCACAGATACGCAGTATTTT. Translation: CASSLQWTSGATDTQYF.

As to this clonotype: One end of the junction varies from germline; a read error may be responsible. This chain uses TRBV6-2 or TRBV6-3 with TRBJ2-5; tentative D call: TRBD2 (6 bases). CDR3 length: 16 amino acids. Germline V CDR1 and CDR2: MNHEY, SVGEGT. CDR3 protein: CTSSYFPSLGGVTQYF. CDR3 nucleotides: TGTACCAGCAGTTACTTCCCCTCGTTGGGCGGGGTGACCCAGTACTTC.

This clonotype has a handful of counts. J is TRBJ2-5 and V is TRBV5-1, with 9 bases matching TRBD2. Trimming at V came to 4 bases and at J to 4 bases, leaving 11 bases not matched to a gene. CDR1 and CDR2 from the germline V gene are SGHRS and YFSETQ. This CDR3 is 16 amino acids long. The CDR3 here is CASSTDASGIGETQYF. The CDR3 bases are TGCGCCAGCAGCACGGACGCTAGCGGGATAGGAGAGACCCAGTACTTC.

The V call is TRBV5-1, the J call TRBJ2-5, with TRBD1 matching 7 bases. Germline V CDR1 and CDR2: SGHRS, YFSETQ. The CDR3 length is 13 residues. V gave up 5 bases and J gave up 5 bases; unmatched junction bases: 6. CDR3 nucleotide sequence: TGCGCCAGCAGACAGGGGAATCTTGAGACCCAGTACTTC. Translation: CASRQGNLETQYF.

The sample holds a few counts of this clonotype. The chain couples TRBV7-9 to TRBJ2-1, with D unclear. The V gene's germline CDR1 is SEHNR and CDR2 FQNEAQ (reference sequence). V was cut by 2 bases and J by 8 bases, with 7 bases left in between. The CDR3 runs 12 residues. The CDR3 here is CASSLQVDEQFF. For the CDR3, the DNA is TGTGCCAGCAGCTTACAAGTCGATGAGCAGTTCTTC.

This clonotype was counted ten times or more. The V gene is TRBV29-1, the J gene TRBJ2-3, with D unresolved. Germline CDR1 SQVTM, CDR2 ANQGSEA. With 5 bases removed from V and 6 bases from J, the gap between germline ends came to 12 bases. The CDR3 sequence is 12 residues long. CDR3 protein: CSVPPGVDTQYF. DNA of the CDR3: TGCAGCGTTCCCCCGGGCGTGGATACGCAGTATTTT.